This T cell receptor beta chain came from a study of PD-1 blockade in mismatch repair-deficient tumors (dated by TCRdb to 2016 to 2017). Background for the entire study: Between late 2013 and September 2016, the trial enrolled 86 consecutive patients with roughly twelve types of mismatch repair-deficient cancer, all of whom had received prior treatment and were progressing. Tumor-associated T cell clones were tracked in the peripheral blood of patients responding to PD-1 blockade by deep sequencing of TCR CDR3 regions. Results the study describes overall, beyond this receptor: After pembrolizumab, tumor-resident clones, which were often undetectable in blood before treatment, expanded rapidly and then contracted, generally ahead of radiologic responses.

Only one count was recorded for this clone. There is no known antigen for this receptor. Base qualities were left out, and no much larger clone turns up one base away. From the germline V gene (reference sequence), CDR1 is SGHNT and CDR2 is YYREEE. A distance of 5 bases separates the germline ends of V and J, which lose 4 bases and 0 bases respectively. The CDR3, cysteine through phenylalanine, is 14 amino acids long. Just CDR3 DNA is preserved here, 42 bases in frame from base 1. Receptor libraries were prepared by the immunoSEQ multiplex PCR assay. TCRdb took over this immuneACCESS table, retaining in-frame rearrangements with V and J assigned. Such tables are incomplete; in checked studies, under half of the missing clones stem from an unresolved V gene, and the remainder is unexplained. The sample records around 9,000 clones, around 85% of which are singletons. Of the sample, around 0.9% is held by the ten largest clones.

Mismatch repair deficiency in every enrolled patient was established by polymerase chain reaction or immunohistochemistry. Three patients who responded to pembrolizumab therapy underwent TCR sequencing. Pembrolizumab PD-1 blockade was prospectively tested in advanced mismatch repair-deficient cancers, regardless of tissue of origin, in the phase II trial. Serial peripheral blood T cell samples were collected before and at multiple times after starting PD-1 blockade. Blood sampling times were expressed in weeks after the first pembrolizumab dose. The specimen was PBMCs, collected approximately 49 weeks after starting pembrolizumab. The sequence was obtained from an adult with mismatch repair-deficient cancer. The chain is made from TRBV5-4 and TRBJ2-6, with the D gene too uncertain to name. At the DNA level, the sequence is TGTGCCAGCAGCCCGGGCTCTGGGGCCAACGTCCTGACTTTC. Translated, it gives CASSPGSGANVLTF.